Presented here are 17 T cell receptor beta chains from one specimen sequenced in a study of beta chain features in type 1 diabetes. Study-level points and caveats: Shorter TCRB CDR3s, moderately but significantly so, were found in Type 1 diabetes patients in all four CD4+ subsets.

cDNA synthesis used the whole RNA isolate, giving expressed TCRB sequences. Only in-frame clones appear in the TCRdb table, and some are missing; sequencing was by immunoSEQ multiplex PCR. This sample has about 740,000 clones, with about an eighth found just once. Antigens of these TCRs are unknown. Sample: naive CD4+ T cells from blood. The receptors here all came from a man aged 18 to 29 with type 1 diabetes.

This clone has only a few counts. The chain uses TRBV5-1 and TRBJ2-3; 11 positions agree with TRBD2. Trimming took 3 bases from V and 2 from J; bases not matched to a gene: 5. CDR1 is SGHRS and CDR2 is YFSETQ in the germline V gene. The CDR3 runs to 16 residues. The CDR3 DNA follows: TGCGCCAGCAGCTACTCTAGCGGGGGGCCCACAGATACGCAGTATTTT. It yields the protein CASSYSSGGPTDTQYF.

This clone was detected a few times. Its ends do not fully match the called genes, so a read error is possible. The CDR3 sequence is CASSLDPTLGQDF. The CDR3 region has the DNA TGTGCCAGCAGCTTAGATCCAACCCTGGGGCAGGACTTC. The rearrangement joins TRBV11-3 to TRBJ2-5; TRBD1 might be the D (5 bases). The CDR3 is 13 amino acids. The germline V gene encodes CDR1 SGHNT and CDR2 YENEEA.

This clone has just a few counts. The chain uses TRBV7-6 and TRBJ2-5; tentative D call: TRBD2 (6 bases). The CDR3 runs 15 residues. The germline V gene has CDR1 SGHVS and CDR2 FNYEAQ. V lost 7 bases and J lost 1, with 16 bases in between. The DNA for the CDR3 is TGTGCCAGCACCGTGGGTGTGGAGGGCCAAGAGACCCAGTACTTC. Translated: CASTVGVEGQETQYF.

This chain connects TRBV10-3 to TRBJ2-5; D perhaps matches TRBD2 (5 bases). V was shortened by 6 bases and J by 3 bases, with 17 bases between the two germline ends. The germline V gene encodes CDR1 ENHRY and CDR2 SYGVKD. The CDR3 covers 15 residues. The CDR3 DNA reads TGTGCCATCAGCGACCCGGGTCTGGGAGAAGAGACCCAGTACTTC. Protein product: CAISDPGLGEETQYF.

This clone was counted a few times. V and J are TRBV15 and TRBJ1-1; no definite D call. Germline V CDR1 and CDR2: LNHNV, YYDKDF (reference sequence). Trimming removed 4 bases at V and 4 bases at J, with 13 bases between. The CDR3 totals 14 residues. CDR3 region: CATSMEGPFTEAFF. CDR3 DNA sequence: TGTGCCACCAGCATGGAGGGCCCTTTCACTGAAGCTTTCTTT.

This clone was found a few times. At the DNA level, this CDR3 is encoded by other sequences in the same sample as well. The CDR3 reads CASSLDRDGYTF. The CDR3 DNA is TGTGCCAGCAGCTTGGACAGGGACGGCTACACCTTC. The genes are TRBV5-4 and TRBJ1-2; D is possibly TRBD1 (6 bases). Germline lookup yields CDR1 SGHNT and CDR2 YYREEE (reference sequence). Trimming shortened V by 0 bases and J by 8 bases, and 8 bases separated the two germline ends. The CDR3 totals 12 residues.

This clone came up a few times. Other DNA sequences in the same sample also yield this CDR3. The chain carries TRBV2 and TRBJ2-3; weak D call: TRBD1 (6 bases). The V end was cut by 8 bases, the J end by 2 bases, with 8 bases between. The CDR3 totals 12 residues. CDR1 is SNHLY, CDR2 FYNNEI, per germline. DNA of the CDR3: TGTGCCAGCCGGGACAACACAGATACGCAGTATTTT. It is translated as CASRDNTDTQYF.

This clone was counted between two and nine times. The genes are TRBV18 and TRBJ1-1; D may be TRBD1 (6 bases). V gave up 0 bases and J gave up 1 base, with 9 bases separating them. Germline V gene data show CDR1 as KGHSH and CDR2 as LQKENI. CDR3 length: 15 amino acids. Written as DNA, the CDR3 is TGTGCCAGCTCACCACCGGGCAGGGGGAACACTGAAGCTTTCTTT. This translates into CASSPPGRGNTEAFF.

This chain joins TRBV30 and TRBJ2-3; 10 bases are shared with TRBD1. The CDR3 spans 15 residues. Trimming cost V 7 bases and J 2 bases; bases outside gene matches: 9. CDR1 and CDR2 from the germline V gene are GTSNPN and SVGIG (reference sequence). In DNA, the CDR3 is TGTGCCTTCACCGGGACAGGGGTGCCCACAGATACGCAGTATTTT. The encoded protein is CAFTGTGVPTDTQYF.

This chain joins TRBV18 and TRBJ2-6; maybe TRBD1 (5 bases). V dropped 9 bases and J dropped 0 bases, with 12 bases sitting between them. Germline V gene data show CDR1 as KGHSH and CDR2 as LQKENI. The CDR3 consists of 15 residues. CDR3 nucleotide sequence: TGTGCCAGTAACACAGACAGCTCTGGGGCCAACGTCCTGACTTTC. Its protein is CASNTDSSGANVLTF.

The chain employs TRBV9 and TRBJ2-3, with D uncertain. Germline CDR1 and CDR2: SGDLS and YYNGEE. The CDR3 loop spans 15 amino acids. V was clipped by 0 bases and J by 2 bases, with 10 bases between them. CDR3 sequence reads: CASSVGSRPTDTQYF. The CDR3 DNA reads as TGTGCCAGCAGCGTAGGAAGTAGACCCACAGATACGCAGTATTTT.

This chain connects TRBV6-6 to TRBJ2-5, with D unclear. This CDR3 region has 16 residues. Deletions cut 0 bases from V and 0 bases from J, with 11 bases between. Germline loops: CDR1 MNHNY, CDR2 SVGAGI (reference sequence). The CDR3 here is CASSYSGISNQETQYF. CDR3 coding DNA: TGTGCCAGCAGTTACTCAGGGATTAGTAACCAAGAGACCCAGTACTTC.

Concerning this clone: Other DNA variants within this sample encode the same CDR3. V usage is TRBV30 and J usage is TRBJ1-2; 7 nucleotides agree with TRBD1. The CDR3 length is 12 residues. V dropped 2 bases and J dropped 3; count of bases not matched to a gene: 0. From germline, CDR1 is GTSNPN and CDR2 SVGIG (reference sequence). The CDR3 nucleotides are TGTGCCTGGAGTACAGGGGACTATGGCTACACCTTC. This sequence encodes CAWSTGDYGYTF.

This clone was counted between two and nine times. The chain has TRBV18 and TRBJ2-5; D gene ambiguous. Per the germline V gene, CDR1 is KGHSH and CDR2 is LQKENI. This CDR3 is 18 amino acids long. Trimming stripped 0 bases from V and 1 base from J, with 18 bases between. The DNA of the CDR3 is TGTGCCAGCTCACCACCGCCGGGTTCCACCCTAAGCCAAGAGACCCAGTACTTC. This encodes CASSPPPGSTLSQETQYF.

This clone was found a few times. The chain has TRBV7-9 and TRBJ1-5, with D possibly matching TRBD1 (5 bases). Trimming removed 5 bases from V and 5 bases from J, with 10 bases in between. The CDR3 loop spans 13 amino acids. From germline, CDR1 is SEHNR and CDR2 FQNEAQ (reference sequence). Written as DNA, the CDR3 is TGTGCCAGCAGCCCCCAAGGGGATCAGCCCCAGCATTTT. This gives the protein CASSPQGDQPQHF.

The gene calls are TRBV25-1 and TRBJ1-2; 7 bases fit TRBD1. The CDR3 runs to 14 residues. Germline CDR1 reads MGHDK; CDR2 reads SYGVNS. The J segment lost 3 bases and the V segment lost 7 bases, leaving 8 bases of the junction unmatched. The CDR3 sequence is CASMGRQGHYGYTF. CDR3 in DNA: TGTGCCAGCATGGGAAGACAGGGTCACTATGGCTACACCTTC.

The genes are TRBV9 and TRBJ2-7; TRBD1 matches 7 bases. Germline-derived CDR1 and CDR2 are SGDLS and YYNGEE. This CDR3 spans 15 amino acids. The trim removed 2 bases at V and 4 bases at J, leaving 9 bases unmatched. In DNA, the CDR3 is TGTGCCAGCAGCGTTCGAGGGGGCGTGATGTACGAGCAGTACTTC. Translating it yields CASSVRGGVMYEQYF.